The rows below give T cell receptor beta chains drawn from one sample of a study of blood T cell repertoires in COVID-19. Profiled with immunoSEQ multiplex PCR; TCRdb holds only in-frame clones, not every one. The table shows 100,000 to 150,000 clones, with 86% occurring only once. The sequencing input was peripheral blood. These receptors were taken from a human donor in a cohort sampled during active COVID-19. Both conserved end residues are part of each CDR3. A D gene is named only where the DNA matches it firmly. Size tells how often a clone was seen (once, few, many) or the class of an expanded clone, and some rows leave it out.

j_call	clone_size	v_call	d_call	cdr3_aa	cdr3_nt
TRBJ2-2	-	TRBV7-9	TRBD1	CASSLGRTGGPGELFF	TGTGCCAGCAGCTTGGGCCGGACAGGGGGACCCGGGGAGCTGTTTTTT
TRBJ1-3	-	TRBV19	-	CASSMRQISGNTIYF	TGTGCCAGTAGTATGCGACAGATCTCTGGAAACACCATATATTTT
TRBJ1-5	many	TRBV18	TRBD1	CASSPGQGHQPQHF	TGTGCCAGCTCACCCGGACAGGGACATCAGCCCCAGCATTTT
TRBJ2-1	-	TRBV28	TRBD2	CASSPTRLAGLHEQFF	TGTGCCAGCAGCCCCACTCGACTAGCGGGACTACATGAGCAGTTCTTC
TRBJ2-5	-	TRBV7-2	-	CASSSRGPQETQYF	TGTGCCAGCAGCTCCAGGGGCCCCCAAGAGACCCAGTACTTC
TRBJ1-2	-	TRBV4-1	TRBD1	CASSQDSAGGRVGYTF	TGCGCCAGCAGCCAAGATTCGGCAGGGGGGCGTGTGGGCTACACCTTC
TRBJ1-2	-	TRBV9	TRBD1	CASSSGQGIGGYTF	TGTGCCAGCAGCTCGGGACAGGGAATCGGCGGCTACACCTTC
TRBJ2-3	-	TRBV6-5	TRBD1	CASSFQGAVGDTQYF	TGTGCCAGCAGTTTCCAGGGGGCCGTGGGAGATACGCAGTATTTT
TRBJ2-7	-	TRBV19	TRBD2	CASSALAAGRSQYF	TGTGCCAGTAGTGCACTAGCGGCAGGCCGATCGCAGTACTTC
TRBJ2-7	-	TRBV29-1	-	CSVRGPGTYYEQYF	TGCAGCGTGAGGGGCCCCGGGACATATTACGAGCAGTACTTC
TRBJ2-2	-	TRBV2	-	CASRALGGGHTGELFF	TGTGCCAGCAGGGCCTTGGGGGGAGGACACACCGGGGAGCTGTTTTTT
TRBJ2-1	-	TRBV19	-	CASSTLSSITLNNEQFF	TGTGCCAGTAGTACTCTGTCCTCTATTACTCTTAACAATGAGCAGTTCTTC
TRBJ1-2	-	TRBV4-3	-	CASSPEGQFYGYTF	TGCGCCAGCAGCCCAGAAGGACAGTTCTATGGCTACACCTTC
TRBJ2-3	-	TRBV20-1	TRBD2	CSAPGLVGQYF	TGCAGTGCCCCAGGACTAGTTGGGCAGTATTTT
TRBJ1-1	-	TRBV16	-	CASSQLGGNTEAFF	TGTGCCAGCAGCCAATTAGGGGGGAACACTGAAGCTTTCTTT
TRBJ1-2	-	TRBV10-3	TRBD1	CAISRDRGPYGYTF	TGTGCCATCAGCCGGGACAGGGGGCCCTATGGCTACACCTTC
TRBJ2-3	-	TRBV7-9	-	CASSFHQGSDTQYF	TGTGCCAGCAGCTTTCATCAGGGGTCAGATACGCAGTATTTT
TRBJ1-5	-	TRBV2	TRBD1	CASARGFVDQPQHF	TGTGCCAGCGCCAGGGGGTTCGTCGATCAGCCCCAGCATTTT
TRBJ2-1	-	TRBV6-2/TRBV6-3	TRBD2	CASSYGLAGSSYNEQFF	TGTGCCAGCAGTTACGGGCTAGCGGGAAGCTCCTACAATGAGCAGTTCTTC
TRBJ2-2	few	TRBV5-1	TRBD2	CASSLAILAAMNTGELFF	TGCGCCAGCAGCTTGGCTATCCTAGCGGCCATGAACACCGGGGAGCTGTTTTTT
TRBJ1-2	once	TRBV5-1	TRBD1	CASSLPGQVNGYTF	TGCGCCAGCAGCCTCCCGGGACAGGTGAATGGCTACACCTTC
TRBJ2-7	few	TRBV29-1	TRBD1	CSVGDWDRVYEQYF	TGCAGCGTCGGCGACTGGGACAGGGTCTACGAGCAGTACTTC
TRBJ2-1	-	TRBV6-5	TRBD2	CASAGGNNEQFF	TGTGCCAGCGCGGGAGGCAACAATGAGCAGTTCTTC
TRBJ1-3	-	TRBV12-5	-	CASSLNTIYF	TGTGCTAGCTCACTAAACACCATATATTTT
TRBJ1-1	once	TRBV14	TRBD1	CASSLKDRQNTEAFF	TGTGCCAGCAGCCTTAAGGACAGGCAGAACACTGAAGCTTTCTTT
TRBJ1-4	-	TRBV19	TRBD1	CASMTGGFLGTNEKLFF	TGTGCCAGCATGACAGGGGGCTTTCTGGGGACTAATGAAAAACTGTTTTTT
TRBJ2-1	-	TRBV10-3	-	CAIRQGDNEQFF	TGTGCCATCAGACAAGGGGACAATGAGCAGTTCTTC
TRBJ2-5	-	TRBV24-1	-	CATSEGPAEGQETQYF	TGTGCCACCAGTGAAGGGCCAGCGGAGGGGCAAGAGACCCAGTACTTC
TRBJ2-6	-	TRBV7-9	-	CASSLAASGANVLTF	TGTGCCAGCAGCTTAGCAGCATCTGGGGCCAACGTCCTGACTTTC
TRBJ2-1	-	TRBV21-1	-	CASGKGASGPNEQFF	TGTGCCAGCGGAAAGGGGGCTAGCGGGCCCAATGAGCAGTTCTTC
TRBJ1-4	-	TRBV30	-	CAWSVLDSAGEKLFF	TGTGCCTGGAGTGTCCTCGACAGCGCAGGTGAAAAACTGTTTTTT
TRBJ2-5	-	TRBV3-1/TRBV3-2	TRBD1	CASSQEGTGSYF	TGTGCCAGCAGCCAGGAAGGGACAGGATCGTACTTC
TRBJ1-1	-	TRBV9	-	CASSYRSFGGSEAFF	TGTGCCAGCAGCTACAGGTCCTTCGGGGGGAGTGAAGCTTTCTTT
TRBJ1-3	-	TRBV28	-	CASRKRGHSRDTIYF	TGTGCCAGCAGAAAAAGGGGACACAGCCGAGACACCATATATTTT
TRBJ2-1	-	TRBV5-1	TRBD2	CASSSFGAGASYNEQFF	TGCGCCAGCAGCTCGTTCGGAGCGGGAGCCTCGTACAATGAGCAGTTCTTC
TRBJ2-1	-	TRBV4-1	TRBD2	CASRATFSSGGNEQFF	TGCGCCAGCAGGGCCACGTTTTCTAGCGGAGGTAATGAGCAGTTCTTC
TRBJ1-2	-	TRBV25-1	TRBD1	CASTTGERYGYTF	TGTGCCAGCACGACAGGGGAAAGGTATGGCTACACCTTC
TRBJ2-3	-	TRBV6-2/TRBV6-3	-	CASSYSMTSTSDTQYF	TGTGCCAGCAGTTACTCAATGACTAGTACATCTGATACGCAGTATTTT
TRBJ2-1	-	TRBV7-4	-	CASSPPLLGCNEQFF	TGTGCCAGCAGCCCCCCCTTACTAGGTTGCAATGAGCAGTTCTTC
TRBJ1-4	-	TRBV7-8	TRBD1	CASSLGTSRGLNEKLFF	TGTGCCAGCAGCTTAGGGACCTCCAGGGGGCTGAATGAAAAACTGTTTTTT
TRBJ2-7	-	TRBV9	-	CASSVGRHAAYEQYF	TGTGCCAGCAGCGTAGGACGACATGCAGCCTACGAGCAGTACTTC